The 8 T cell receptor beta chains in this list originate from one sample, sequenced in a study of early T cells in non-severe SARS-CoV-2 infection. TCRdb ran MiXCR on the 5' RACE reads and lists one entry per CDR3 protein. The table records approximately 97,000 distinct CDR3 sequences, 9.5% to 12% of them present only once. Sequenced here: whole blood, sampled at baseline. Receptors originate from an adult who was a healthcare worker with PCR-confirmed SARS-CoV-2 infection or an uninfected control (not recorded which).

This clonotype was counted many times. This chain joins TRBV7-9 and TRBJ1-5; D is uncertain. This CDR3 spans 13 amino acids. CDR1 and CDR2 (germline): SEHNR, FQNEAQ (reference sequence). V shed 5 bases and J shed 2 bases, with 7 bases lying between them. The CDR3 DNA reads as TGTGCCAGCAGCCGTGAGGGCAATCAGCCCCAGCATTTT. Its protein is CASSREGNQPQHF.

This clonotype appeared many times. V is TRBV6-1 and J is TRBJ1-1, with D possibly TRBD1 on 5 matching bases. The CDR3 contains 14 residues. V was pared by 3 bases and J by 4 bases, with 12 bases between. Germline assignment: CDR1 MNHNS and CDR2 SASEGT. The chain's CDR3 is CASSDREGGTEAFF. CDR3 sequence (DNA): TGTGCCAGCAGTGACAGGGAAGGAGGCACTGAAGCTTTCTTT.

This clonotype has a count of ten or more. The CDR3 protein is CATFGTGGSGANVLTF. The DNA for the CDR3 is TGTGCCACCTTCGGGACAGGGGGCTCTGGGGCCAACGTCCTGACTTTC. The chain recombines TRBV12-3 or TRBV12-4 with TRBJ2-6, with 11 nucleotides matching TRBD1. V was pared by 10 bases and J by 0 bases, with 5 bases of the junction left unmatched. This CDR3 is built from 16 residues.

Ten or more counts support this clonotype. The V gene is TRBV20-1, the J gene TRBJ2-7; perhaps TRBD1 as D (5 bases). Between the trimmed V and J ends, which lost 5 bases and 5 bases, there was a span of 13 bases. The CDR3 has 12 residues. The germline gives CDR1 DFQATT, CDR2 SNEGSKA (reference sequence). The CDR3: CSAEKGFDEQYF. CDR3 sequence (DNA): TGCAGTGCTGAGAAGGGGTTCGACGAGCAGTACTTC.

This rearrangement joins TRBV24-1 to TRBJ2-3; TRBD2 matches 7 bases. This CDR3 comprises 14 residues. Germline V CDR1 and CDR2: KGHDR, SFDVKD. Trimming took 3 bases from V and 5 from J; bases not matched to a gene: 4. The CDR3 DNA sequence: TGTGCCACCAGTGATCGACTAGCCGGAGATACGCAGTATTTT. It specifies CATSDRLAGDTQYF.

The V gene is TRBV14, the J gene TRBJ2-5, with 7 bases aligning to TRBD2. Trimming took 2 bases from V and 3 from J; bases not matched to a gene: 9. The length of the CDR3 is 16 residues. CDR1 and CDR2 (germline): SGHDN, FVKESK. CDR3 bases: TGTGCCAGCAGCCAATGGGAGGGACGGAACGAAGAGACCCAGTACTTC. This codes for CASSQWEGRNEETQYF. The entire variable domain, with the rest obtained from reference TRBV14 and TRBJ2-5, is as follows: EAGVTQFPSHSVIEKGQTVTLRCDPISGHDNLYWYRRVMGKEIKFLLHFVKESKQDESGMPNNRFLAERTGGTYSTLKVQPAELEDSGVYFCASSQWEGRNEETQYFGPGTRLLVL.

The table lists this clonotype with a few counts. The rearrangement links TRBV2 to TRBJ2-1; D possibly corresponds to TRBD1 (6 bases). V lost 6 bases and J 0 bases, leaving 18 bases between the germline ends. The CDR3 loop spans 17 amino acids. CDR1 and CDR2 from the germline V gene are SNHLY and FYNNEI. CDR3 in amino acids: CASSFPNTGPSYNEQFF. Written as DNA, the CDR3 is TGTGCCAGCAGCTTCCCTAATACAGGGCCCTCCTACAATGAGCAGTTCTTC.

This clonotype was counted at least ten times. The chain combines TRBV2 with TRBJ1-5; weak D call: TRBD1 (5 bases). Looked up from germline, CDR1 is SNHLY and CDR2 is FYNNEI. This CDR3 is built from 15 residues. The V gene lost 8 bases and the J gene lost 2 bases, with 16 bases spanning the gap. The CDR3 sequence is CASAGGRGGNQPQHF. CDR3 coding DNA: TGTGCCAGCGCGGGGGGACGGGGTGGCAATCAGCCCCAGCATTTT.